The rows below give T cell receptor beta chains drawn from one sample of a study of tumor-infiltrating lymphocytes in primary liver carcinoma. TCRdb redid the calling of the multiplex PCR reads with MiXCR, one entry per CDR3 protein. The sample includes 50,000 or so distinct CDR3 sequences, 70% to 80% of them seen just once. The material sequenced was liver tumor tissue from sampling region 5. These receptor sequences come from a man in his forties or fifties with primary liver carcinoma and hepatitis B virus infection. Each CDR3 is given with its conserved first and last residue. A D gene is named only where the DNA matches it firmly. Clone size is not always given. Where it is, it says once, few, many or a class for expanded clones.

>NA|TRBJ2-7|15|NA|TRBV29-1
CSVRPPRVRSYEQYF
TGCAGCGTACGGCCTCCCAGGGTCAGGTCCTACGAGCAGTACTTC
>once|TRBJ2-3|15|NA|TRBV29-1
CSVVGGAGITDTQYF
TGCAGTGTTGTGGGCGGGGCCGGCATCACAGACACGCAGTATTTT
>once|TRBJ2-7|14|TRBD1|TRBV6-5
CASMSQGAYFHQYF
TGTGCCAGCATGTCACAGGGGGCGTATTTCCACCAGTACTTC
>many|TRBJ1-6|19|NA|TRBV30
CAWSLLPGPLGPLNSPLHF
TGTGCCTGGAGCCTTCTACCGGGACCTCTAGGACCGCTTAATTCACCCCTCCACTTT
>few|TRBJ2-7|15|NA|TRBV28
CASSSYSGSSYERYF
TGTGCCAGCAGTTCTTACTCGGGGAGCTCCTACGAGCGGTACTTC
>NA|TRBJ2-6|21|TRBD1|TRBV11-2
CASSMRGDRDISLSGSNVLTF
TGTGCCAGCAGCATGAGGGGAGACAGGGACATTTCCCTCTCTGGGTCCAACGTCCTGACTTTC
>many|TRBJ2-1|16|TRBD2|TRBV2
CASTNLGTSGSNEQFF
TGTGCCAGCACAAACTTAGGGACTAGCGGCAGCAATGAGCAGTTCTTC
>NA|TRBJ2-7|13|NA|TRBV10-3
CAISGPGKREQHF
TGTGCCATCAGTGGGCCTGGGAAGCGCGAGCAGCACTTC
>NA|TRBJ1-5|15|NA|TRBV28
CASSPPGFSNQPQHF
TGTGCCAGCAGTCCCCCAGGATTTAGCAATCAACCCCAGCATTTT
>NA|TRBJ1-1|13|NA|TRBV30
CAWRFVWNTEAFF
TGTGCCTGGAGATTCGTCTGGAACACTGAAGCTTTCTTT
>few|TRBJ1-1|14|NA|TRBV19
CASSVGQLNTEAFF
TGTGCCAGTAGTGTGGGGCAGTTGAACACTGAAGCTTTCTTT
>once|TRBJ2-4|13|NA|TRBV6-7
CVLIRGTKNIQYF
TGTGTTCTCATCCGGGGAACCAAAAACATTCAGTACTTC